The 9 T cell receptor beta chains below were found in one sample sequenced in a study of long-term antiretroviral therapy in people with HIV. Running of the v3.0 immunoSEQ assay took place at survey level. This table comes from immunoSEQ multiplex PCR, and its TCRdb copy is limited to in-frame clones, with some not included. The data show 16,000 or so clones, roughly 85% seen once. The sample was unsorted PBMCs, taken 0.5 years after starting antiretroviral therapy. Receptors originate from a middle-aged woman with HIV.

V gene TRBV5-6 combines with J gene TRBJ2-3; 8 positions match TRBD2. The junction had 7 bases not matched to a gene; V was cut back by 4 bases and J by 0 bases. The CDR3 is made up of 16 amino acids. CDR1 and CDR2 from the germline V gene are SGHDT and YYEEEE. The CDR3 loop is CASSPLAGSSTDTQYF. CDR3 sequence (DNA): TGTGCCAGCAGCCCCTTAGCGGGATCGAGCACAGATACGCAGTATTTT. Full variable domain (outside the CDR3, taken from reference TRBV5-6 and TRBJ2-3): DAGVTQSPTHLIKTRGQQVTLRCSPKSGHDTVSWYQQALGQGPQFIFQYYEEEERQRGNFPDRFSGHQFPNYSSELNVNALLLGDSALYLCASSPLAGSSTDTQYFGPGTRLTVL.

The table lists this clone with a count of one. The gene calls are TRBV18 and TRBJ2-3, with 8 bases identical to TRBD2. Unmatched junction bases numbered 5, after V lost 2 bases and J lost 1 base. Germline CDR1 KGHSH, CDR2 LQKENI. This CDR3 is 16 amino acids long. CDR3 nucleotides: TGTGCCAGCTCACCAGTAGCGGGAACTCGCACAGATACGCAGTATTTT. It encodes CASSPVAGTRTDTQYF.

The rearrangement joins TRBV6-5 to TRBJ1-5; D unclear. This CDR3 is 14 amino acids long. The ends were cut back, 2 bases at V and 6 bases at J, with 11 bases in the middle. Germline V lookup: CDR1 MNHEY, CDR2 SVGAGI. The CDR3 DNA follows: TGTGCCAGCAGTTACCGGGTCGGCGGTCAGCCCCAGCATTTT. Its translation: CASSYRVGGQPQHF.

This chain's CDR3 is CASSLGPAGGTGELFF. CDR3 DNA: TGTGCCAGCAGCTTGGGCCCGGCGGGAGGAACCGGGGAGCTGTTTTTT. V usage is TRBV7-8 and J usage is TRBJ2-2; 8 positions match TRBD2. V dropped 3 bases and J dropped 5; count of bases not matched to a gene: 8. The CDR3 has 16 amino acids. Germline CDR1 is SGHVS and CDR2 is FQNEAQ.

The CDR3 coding sequence is TGCGCCAGCAGCCAAGAAGTTGAGGGTTTGAACGAGCAGTACTTC. This codes for CASSQEVEGLNEQYF. The chain has TRBV4-3 and TRBJ2-7; TRBD2 might be the D (5 bases). Between the trimmed V and J ends, which lost 0 bases and 5 bases, there was a span of 14 bases. The length of the CDR3 is 15 residues. Germline V gene sequence: CDR1 LGHNA, CDR2 YSLEER.

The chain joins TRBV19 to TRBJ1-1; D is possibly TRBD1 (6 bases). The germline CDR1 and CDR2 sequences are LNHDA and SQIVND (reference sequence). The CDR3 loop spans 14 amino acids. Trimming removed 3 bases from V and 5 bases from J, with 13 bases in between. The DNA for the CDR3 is TGTGCCAGTAGTATCTACAGGGAAATAACTGAAGCTTTCTTT. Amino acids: CASSIYREITEAFF.

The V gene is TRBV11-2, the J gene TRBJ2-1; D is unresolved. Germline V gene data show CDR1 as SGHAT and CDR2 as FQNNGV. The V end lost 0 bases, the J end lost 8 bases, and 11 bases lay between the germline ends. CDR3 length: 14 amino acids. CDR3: CASSLERAQDEQFF. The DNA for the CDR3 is TGTGCCAGCAGCTTAGAAAGGGCCCAGGATGAGCAGTTCTTC.

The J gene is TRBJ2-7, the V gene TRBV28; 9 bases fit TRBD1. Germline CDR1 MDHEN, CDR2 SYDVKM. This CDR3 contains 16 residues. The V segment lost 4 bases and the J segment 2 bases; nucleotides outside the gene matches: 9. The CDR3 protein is CASSYSDRGIPYEQYF. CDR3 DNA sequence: TGTGCCAGCAGTTATTCCGACAGGGGGATTCCCTACGAGCAGTACTTC.

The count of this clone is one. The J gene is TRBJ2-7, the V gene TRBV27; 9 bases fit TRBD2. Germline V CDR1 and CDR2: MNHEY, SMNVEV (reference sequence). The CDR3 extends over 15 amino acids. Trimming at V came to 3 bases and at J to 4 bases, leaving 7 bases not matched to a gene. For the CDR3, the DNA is TGTGCCAGCAGTTTTTTTGGTAGCGGGAGTTACGAGCAGTACTTC. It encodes CASSFFGSGSYEQYF.